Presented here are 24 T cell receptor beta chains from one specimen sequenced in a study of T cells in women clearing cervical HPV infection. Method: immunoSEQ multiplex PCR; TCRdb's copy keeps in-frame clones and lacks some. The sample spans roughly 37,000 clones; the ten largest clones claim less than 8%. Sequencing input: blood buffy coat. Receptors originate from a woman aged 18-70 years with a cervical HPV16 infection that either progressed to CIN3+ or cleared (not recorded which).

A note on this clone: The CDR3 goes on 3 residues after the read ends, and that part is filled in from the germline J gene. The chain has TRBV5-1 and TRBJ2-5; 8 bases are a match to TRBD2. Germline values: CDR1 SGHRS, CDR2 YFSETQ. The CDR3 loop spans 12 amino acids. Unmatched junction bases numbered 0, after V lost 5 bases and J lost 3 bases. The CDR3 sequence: CASRAGEETQYF. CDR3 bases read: TGCGCCAGCAGAGCGGGGGAAGAGACC.

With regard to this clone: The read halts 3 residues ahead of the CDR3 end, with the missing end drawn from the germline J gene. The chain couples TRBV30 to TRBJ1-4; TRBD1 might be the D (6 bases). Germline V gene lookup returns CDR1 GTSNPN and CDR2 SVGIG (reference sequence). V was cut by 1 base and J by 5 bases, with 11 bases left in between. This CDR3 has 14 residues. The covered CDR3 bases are TGTGCCTGGAGTGGACAGGTGGAAAATGAAAAA. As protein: CAWSGQVENEK. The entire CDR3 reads CAWSGQVENEKLFF.

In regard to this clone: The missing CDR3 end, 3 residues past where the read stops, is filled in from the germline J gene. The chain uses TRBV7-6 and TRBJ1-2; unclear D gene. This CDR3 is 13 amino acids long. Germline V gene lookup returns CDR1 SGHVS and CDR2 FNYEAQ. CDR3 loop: CASSLTHDNDYTF. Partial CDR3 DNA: TGTGCCAGCAGCTTAACACACGACAATGAC.

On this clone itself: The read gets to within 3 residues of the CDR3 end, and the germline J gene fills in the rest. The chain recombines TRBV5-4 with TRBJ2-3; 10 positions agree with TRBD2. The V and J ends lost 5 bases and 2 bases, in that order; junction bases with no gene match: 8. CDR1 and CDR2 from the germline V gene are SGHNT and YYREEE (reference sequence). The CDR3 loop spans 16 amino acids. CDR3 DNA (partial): TGTGCCAGCAGGGAAACTAGCGGGGACAACACAGATACG. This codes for CASRETSGDNTDT. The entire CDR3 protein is CASRETSGDNTDTQYF.

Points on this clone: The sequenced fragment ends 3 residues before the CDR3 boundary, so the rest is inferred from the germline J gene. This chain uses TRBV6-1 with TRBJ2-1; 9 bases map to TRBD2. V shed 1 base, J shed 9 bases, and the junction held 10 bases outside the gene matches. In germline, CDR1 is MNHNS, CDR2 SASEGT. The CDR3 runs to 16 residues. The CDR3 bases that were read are TGTGCCAGCAGTGAAGAGGCGGGGGGGATTAGGAGTGAG. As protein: CASSEEAGGIRSE. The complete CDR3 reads CASSEEAGGIRSEQFF.

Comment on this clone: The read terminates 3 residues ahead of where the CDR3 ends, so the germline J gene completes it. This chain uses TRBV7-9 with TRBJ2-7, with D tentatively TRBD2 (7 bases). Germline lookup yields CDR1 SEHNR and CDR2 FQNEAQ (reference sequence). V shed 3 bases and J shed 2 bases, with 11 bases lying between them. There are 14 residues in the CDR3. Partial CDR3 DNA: TGTGCCAGCAGCTTTGGGGGGGGCCCCTACGAG. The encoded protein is CASSFGGGPYE. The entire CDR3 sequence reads CASSFGGGPYEQYF.

This CDR3 is CAWSPDTQSEAFF. The covered CDR3 bases are TGTGCCTGGAGTCCTGACACACAGAGTGAA. The chain recombines TRBV30 with TRBJ1-1; D not resolved. The read is 3 residues too short to cover the CDR3 end, so that end is filled in from the germline J gene. CDR1 and CDR2 (germline): GTSNPN, SVGIG (reference sequence). V lost 2 bases and J 7 bases, leaving 14 bases between the germline ends. The CDR3 length is 13 residues. Filled out from reference TRBV30 and TRBJ1-1, the complete variable domain reads SQTIHQWPATLVQPVGSPLSLECTVEGTSNPNLYWYRQAAGRGLQLLFYSVGIGQISSEVPQNLSASRPQDRQFILSSKKLLLSDSGFYLCAWSPDTQSEAFFGQGTRLTVV.

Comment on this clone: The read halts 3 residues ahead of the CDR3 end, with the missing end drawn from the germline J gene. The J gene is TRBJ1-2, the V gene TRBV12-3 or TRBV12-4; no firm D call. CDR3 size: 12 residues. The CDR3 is CASEKPGGGYTF. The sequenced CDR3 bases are TGTGCCAGCGAAAAACCAGGAGGGGGC.

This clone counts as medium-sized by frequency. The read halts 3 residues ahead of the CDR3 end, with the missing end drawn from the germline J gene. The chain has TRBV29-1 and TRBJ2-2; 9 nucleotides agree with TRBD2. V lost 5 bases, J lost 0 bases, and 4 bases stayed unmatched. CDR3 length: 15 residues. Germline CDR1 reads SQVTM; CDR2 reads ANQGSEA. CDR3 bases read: TGCAGCGTTCAACTAGCGGGCACGAACACCGGGGAG. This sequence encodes CSVQLAGTNTGE. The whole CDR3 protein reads CSVQLAGTNTGELFF.

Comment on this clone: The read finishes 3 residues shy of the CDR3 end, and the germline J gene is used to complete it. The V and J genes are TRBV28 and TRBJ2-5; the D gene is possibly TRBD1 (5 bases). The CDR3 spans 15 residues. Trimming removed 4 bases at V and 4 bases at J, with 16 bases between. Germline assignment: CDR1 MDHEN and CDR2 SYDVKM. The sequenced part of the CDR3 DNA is TGTGCCAGCAGTTCACTCTCCAGGGTCATAGAGACC. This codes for CASSSLSRVIET. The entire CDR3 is CASSSLSRVIETQYF. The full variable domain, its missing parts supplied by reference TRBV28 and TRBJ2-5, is DVKVTQSSRYLVKRTGEKVFLECVQDMDHENMFWYRQDPGLGLRLIYFSYDVKMKEKGDIPEGYSVSREKKERFSLILESASTNQTSMYLCASSSLSRVIETQYFGPGTRLLVL.

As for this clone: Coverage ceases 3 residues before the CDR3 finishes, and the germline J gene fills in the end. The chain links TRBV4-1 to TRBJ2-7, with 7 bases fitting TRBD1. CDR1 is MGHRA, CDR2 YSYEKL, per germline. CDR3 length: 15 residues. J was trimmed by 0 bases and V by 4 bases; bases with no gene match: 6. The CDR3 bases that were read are TGCGCCAGCAGCCTGGGACAGAAGGGCTCCTACGAG. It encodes CASSLGQKGSYE. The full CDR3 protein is CASSLGQKGSYEQYF.

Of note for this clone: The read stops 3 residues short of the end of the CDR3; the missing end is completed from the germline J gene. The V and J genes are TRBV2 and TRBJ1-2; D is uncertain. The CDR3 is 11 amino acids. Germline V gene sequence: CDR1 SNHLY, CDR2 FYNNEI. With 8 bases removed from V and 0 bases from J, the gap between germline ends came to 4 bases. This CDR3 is CASQSNYGYTF. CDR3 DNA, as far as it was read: TGTGCCAGCCAGTCTAACTATGGC.

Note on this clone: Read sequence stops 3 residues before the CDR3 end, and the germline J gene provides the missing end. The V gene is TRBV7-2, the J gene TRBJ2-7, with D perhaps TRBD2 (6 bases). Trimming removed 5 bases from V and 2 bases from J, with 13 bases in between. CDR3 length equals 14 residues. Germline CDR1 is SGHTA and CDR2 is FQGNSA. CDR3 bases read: TGTGCCAGCAGCCCACCTGGGGGGACCTACGAG. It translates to CASSPPGGTYE. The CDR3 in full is CASSPPGGTYEQYF.

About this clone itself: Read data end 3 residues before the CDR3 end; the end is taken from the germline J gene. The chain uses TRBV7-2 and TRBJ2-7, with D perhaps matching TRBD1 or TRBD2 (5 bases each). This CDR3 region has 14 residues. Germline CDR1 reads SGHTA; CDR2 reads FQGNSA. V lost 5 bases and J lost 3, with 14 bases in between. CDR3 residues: CASSPDRGRYEQYF. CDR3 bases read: TGTGCCAGCAGCCCCGACAGAGGGCGCTACGAG.

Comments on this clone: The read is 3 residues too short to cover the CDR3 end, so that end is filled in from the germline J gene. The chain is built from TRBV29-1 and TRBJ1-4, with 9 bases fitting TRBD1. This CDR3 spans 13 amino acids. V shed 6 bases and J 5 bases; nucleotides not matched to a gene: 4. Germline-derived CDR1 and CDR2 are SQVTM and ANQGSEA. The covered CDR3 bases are TGCAGCGTGGCCGGGACAGGGAATGAAAAA. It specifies CSVAGTGNEK. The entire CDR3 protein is CSVAGTGNEKLFF.

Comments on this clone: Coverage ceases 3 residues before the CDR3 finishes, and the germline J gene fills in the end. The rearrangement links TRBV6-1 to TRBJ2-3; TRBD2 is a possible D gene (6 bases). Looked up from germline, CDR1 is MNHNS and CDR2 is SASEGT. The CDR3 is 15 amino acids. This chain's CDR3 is CASSATGGPGETQYF. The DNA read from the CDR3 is TGTGCCAGCAGTGCCACCGGGGGACCCGGGGAGACG.

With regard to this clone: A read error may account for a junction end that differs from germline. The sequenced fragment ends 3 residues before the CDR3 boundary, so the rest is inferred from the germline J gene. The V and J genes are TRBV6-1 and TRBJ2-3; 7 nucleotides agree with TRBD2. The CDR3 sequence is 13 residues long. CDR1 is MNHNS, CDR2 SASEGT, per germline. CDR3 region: CTSSARLANTQYF. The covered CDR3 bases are TGTACCAGCAGTGCACGACTAGCAAATACG.

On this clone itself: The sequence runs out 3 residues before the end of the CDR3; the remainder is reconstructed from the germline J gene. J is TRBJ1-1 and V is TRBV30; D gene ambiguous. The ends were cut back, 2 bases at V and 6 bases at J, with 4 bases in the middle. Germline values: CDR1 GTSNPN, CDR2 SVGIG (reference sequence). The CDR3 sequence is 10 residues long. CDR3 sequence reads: CAWSRSEAFF. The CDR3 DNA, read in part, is TGTGCCTGGAGTCGGTCTGAA.

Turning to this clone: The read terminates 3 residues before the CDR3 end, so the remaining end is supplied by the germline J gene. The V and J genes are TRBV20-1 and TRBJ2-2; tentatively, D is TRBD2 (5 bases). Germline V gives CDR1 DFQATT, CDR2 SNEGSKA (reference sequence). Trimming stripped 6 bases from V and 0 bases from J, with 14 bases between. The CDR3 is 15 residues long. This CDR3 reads CSANSGNANTGELFF. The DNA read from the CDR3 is TGCAGTGCAAATTCGGGGAACGCGAACACCGGGGAG.

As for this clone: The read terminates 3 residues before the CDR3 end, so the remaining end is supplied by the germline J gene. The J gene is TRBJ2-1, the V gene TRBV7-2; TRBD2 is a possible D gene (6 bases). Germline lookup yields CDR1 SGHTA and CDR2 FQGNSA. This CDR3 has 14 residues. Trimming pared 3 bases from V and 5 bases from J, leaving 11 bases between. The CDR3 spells CASSFGTYHNEQFF. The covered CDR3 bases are TGTGCCAGCAGCTTCGGGACTTACCACAATGAG.

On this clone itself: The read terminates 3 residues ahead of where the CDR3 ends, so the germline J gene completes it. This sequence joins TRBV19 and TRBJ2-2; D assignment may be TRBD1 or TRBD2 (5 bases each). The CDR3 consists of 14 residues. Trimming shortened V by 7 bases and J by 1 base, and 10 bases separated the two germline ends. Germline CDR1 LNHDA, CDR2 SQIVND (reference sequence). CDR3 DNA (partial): TGTGCCAGTATCACAGGAGGGAACACCGGGGAG. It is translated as CASITGGNTGE. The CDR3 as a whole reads CASITGGNTGELFF.

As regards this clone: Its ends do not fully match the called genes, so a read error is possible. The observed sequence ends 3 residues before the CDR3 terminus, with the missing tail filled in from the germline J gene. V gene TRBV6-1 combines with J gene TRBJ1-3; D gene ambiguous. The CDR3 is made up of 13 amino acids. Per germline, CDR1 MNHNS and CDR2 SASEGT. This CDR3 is CASSEASYNTIYF. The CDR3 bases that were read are TGTGCCAGCAGTGAAGCGTCGTACAACACG.

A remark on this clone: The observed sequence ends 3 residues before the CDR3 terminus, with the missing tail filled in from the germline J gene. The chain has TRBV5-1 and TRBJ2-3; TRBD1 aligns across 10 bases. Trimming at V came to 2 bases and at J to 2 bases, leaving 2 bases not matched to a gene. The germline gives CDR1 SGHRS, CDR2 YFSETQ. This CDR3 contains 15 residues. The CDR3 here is CASSLGTGATDTQYF. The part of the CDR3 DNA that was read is TGCGCCAGCAGCTTAGGGACAGGGGCCACAGATACG.

The covered CDR3 bases are TGTGCCTCCCGGACAGGGAAGAACTATGGC. Translating it yields CASRTGKNYG. The whole CDR3 reads CASRTGKNYGYTF. This rearrangement joins TRBV30 to TRBJ1-2; 8 nucleotides align to TRBD1. The read ends 3 residues early relative to the CDR3; the germline J gene fills the gap. Trimming removed 7 bases from V and 2 bases from J; junction bases left unmatched: 6. The CDR3 spans 13 residues. Germline loops: CDR1 GTSNPN, CDR2 SVGIG (reference sequence).